These 23 T cell receptor beta chains were all obtained from the same sample, sequenced in a study of OX40 agonist ivuxolimab in advanced cancers. Library construction relied on the immunoSEQ multiplex PCR assay. TCRdb obtained this table from immuneACCESS and retained in-frame rearrangements with V and J assigned. These tables miss some clones; where compared with another copy, unresolved V genes account for less than half of the shortfall, and the remainder is unexplained. This sample has 30,000 to 35,000 clones in its table, and 80% to 85% of those were observed once. Approximately 2.4% of the sample is taken by the ten largest. This material consisted of CD4+ or CD8+ T cells sorted from blood, taken in a trial of the OX40 agonist ivuxolimab. The receptors shown here come from an adult with an advanced solid tumor such as melanoma, head and neck, liver or kidney cancer.

Details on this clone: Distinct nucleotide sequences in the sample also encode this CDR3. The V and J genes are TRBV19 and TRBJ2-7; 8 positions match TRBD2. Unmatched junction bases numbered 4, after V lost 9 bases and J lost 3 bases. The germline CDR1 and CDR2 sequences are LNHDA and SQIVND (reference sequence). CDR3 length equals 12 residues. The CDR3, as DNA: TGTGCCAGCGGGAGGGGAATCTACGAGCAGTACTTC. It encodes CASGRGIYEQYF.

This clone was observed a handful of times. V usage is TRBV27 and J usage is TRBJ2-3; 7 bases match TRBD2. With 10 bases clipped from V and 2 bases from J, the junction kept 9 bases outside the gene matches. This CDR3 has 14 residues. Germline V CDR1 and CDR2: MNHEY, SMNVEV (reference sequence). The CDR3 sequence: CATRPSGATDTQYF. The CDR3 coding sequence is TGTGCCACTCGGCCCAGCGGGGCCACAGATACGCAGTATTTT.

This chain connects TRBV7-2 to TRBJ1-2; 7 bases agree with TRBD1. This CDR3 region has 14 residues. The trim removed 1 base at V and 7 bases at J, leaving 6 bases unmatched. The germline V gene encodes CDR1 SGHTA and CDR2 FQGNSA. CDR3 bases: TGTGCCAGCAGCTTAGTTGGCCAGGGGGGTGGCTACACCTTC. Residues: CASSLVGQGGGYTF.

The CDR3: CASSFGQGALNTEAFF. CDR3 DNA sequence: TGTGCCAGCAGTTTCGGACAGGGGGCTCTAAACACTGAAGCTTTCTTT. This sequence joins TRBV27 and TRBJ1-1, with 11 bases lining up with TRBD1. The CDR3 has 16 amino acids. The ends lost 3 bases at V and 2 bases at J; junction bases unmatched: 5. CDR1 and CDR2 (germline): MNHEY, SMNVEV (reference sequence).

The J gene is TRBJ2-5, the V gene TRBV5-6; 7 bases fit TRBD2. CDR1 and CDR2 (germline): SGHDT, YYEEEE. The CDR3 sequence is 14 residues long. Trimming took 1 base from V and 7 from J; bases not matched to a gene: 7. CDR3 bases: TGTGCCAGCAGCTTGACAGGTGGGGAGGGGACCCAGTACTTC. Its protein is CASSLTGGEGTQYF.

The chain couples TRBV4-3 to TRBJ1-6, with TRBD1 as a possible D gene (6 bases). The germline V and J ends were trimmed by 5 bases and 8 bases, with 10 bases remaining between them. Germline assignment: CDR1 LGHNA and CDR2 YSLEER. This CDR3 is built from 13 residues. CDR3 nucleotides: TGCGCCAGCAGCACCAACAGGGATTCACCCCTCCACTTT. Protein sequence: CASSTNRDSPLHF.

The chain employs TRBV18 and TRBJ2-1, with TRBD1 as a possible D gene (6 bases). Per the germline V gene, CDR1 is KGHSH and CDR2 is LQKENI. V was trimmed by 3 bases and J by 9 bases, leaving 18 bases between them. This CDR3 contains 15 residues. CDR3 loop: CASSPRQEMIGEQFF. CDR3 sequence (DNA): TGTGCCAGCTCACCGCGACAGGAGATGATCGGTGAGCAGTTCTTC.

The J gene is TRBJ1-2, the V gene TRBV6-6, with no clear D. The CDR3 is made up of 12 amino acids. The V gene's germline CDR1 is MNHNY and CDR2 SVGAGI (reference sequence). V was cut by 6 bases and J by 7 bases, with 12 bases left in between. The DNA for the CDR3 is TGTGCCAGCAGCTCCGGAGGGCTTGGCTACACCTTC. As protein: CASSSGGLGYTF.

This chain connects TRBV28 to TRBJ2-5; the D is unclear. Trimming stripped 2 bases from V and 5 bases from J, with 15 bases between. From germline, CDR1 is MDHEN and CDR2 SYDVKM. The CDR3 length is 15 residues. CDR3 amino acids: CASSLEFELGETQYF. CDR3 nucleotides: TGTGCCAGCAGTTTAGAGTTTGAACTGGGGGAGACCCAGTACTTC.

The gene calls are TRBV5-1 and TRBJ1-2, with 7 bases lining up with TRBD1. The CDR3 is made up of 15 amino acids. The germline V gene encodes CDR1 SGHRS and CDR2 YFSETQ. V lost 2 bases and J lost 7; bases outside the gene matches: 11. This CDR3 reads CASSFEAQGGSGYTF. The CDR3 DNA is TGCGCCAGCAGCTTTGAGGCTCAGGGGGGGAGTGGCTACACCTTC.

This chain links TRBV30 with TRBJ2-3; D tentatively reads TRBD1 or TRBD2 (5 bases each). Germline V gives CDR1 GTSNPN, CDR2 SVGIG (reference sequence). V gave up 3 bases and J gave up 3 bases, with 25 bases separating them. The CDR3 sequence is 18 residues long. CDR3 sequence: CAWRTKSGTGIRTDTQYF. The CDR3 bases are TGTGCCTGGAGGACCAAATCCGGGACGGGGATTAGGACAGATACGCAGTATTTT.

V is TRBV10-1 and J is TRBJ2-1, with TRBD2 as a possible D gene (6 bases). Trimming removed 4 bases from V and 1 base from J, with 8 bases in between. The CDR3 consists of 14 residues. The V gene's germline CDR1 is WNHNN and CDR2 SYGVQD (reference sequence). CDR3 residues: CASSAAGSYNEQFF. The CDR3, as DNA: TGCGCCAGCAGTGCTGCGGGGTCCTACAATGAGCAGTTCTTC.

The chain uses TRBV30 and TRBJ2-7, with D possibly being TRBD2 (6 bases). There are 14 residues in the CDR3. Germline V CDR1 and CDR2: GTSNPN, SVGIG (reference sequence). V lost 3 bases and J lost 1, with 13 bases in between. In nucleotides, the CDR3 is TGTGCCTGGAGATACGGCGGGGTGTCCTACGAGCAGTACTTC. Protein product: CAWRYGGVSYEQYF.

A few counts support this clone. The chain recombines TRBV15 with TRBJ2-7; weak D call: TRBD2 (5 bases). Germline lookup yields CDR1 LNHNV and CDR2 YYDKDF (reference sequence). The CDR3 extends over 14 amino acids. The V end was cut by 0 bases, the J end by 6 bases, with 12 bases between. CDR3 sequence reads: CATSREMAAGEQYF. Written as DNA, the CDR3 is TGTGCCACCAGCAGAGAGATGGCGGCGGGCGAGCAGTACTTC.

This clone has only a few counts. The J gene is TRBJ1-2, the V gene TRBV7-2, with D hard to call. Germline CDR1 is SGHTA and CDR2 is FQGNSA. The CDR3 spans 15 residues. The V end lost 3 bases, the J end lost 5 bases, and 16 bases lay between the germline ends. CDR3 nucleotides: TGTGCCAGCAGCTTGGGCCAGATGACCCGATATGGCTACACCTTC. Its translation is CASSLGQMTRYGYTF.

The chain uses TRBV5-8 and TRBJ1-2, with a tentative D call TRBD1 (5 bases). Germline CDR1 is SGHTS and CDR2 is YDEGEE. The CDR3 loop spans 17 amino acids. The germline V and J ends were trimmed by 4 bases and 6 bases, with 25 bases remaining between them. The CDR3 nucleotides are TGTGCCAGCAGCCCAGGTCGGTATCGACTCCCGGGACATGGCTACACCTTC. Translating it yields CASSPGRYRLPGHGYTF.

The V gene is TRBV4-3, the J gene TRBJ2-1, with TRBD2 matching over 7 bases. Germline trimming cut 1 base from V and 4 bases from J; bases unmatched to any gene: 7. Germline values: CDR1 LGHNA, CDR2 YSLEER. This CDR3 region has 16 residues. The CDR3 nucleotides read TGCGCCAGCAGCCAAGTAGGGAGGGAGGTGTACAATGAGCAGTTCTTC. This encodes CASSQVGREVYNEQFF.

There are a few counts of this clone. The chain carries TRBV12-5 and TRBJ1-2; D uncertain. The germline CDR1 and CDR2 sequences are LGHNT and FRNRAP. The CDR3 extends over 15 amino acids. Trimming left V 6 bases short and J 4 bases short, with 18 bases between. The CDR3 is CASGRNNGIPYGYTF. The DNA of the CDR3 is TGTGCTAGTGGCCGTAACAACGGGATACCCTATGGCTACACCTTC.

V and J are TRBV7-9 and TRBJ2-1; 10 bases are a match to TRBD2. This CDR3 region has 14 residues. CDR1 and CDR2 (germline): SEHNR, FQNEAQ (reference sequence). The J segment lost 9 bases and the V segment lost 5 bases, leaving 7 bases of the junction unmatched. The CDR3 is CASSLSGGSAEQFF. CDR3 nucleotides: TGTGCCAGCAGCCTTAGCGGGGGGTCCGCTGAGCAGTTCTTC.

V and J are TRBV4-1 and TRBJ1-4; 10 bases map to TRBD1. The V and J ends lost 2 bases and 6 bases, in that order; junction bases with no gene match: 12. The CDR3 has 18 amino acids. The V gene's germline CDR1 is MGHRA and CDR2 YSYEKL. The CDR3: CASSQLEIRDRGYEKLFF. DNA of the CDR3: TGCGCCAGCAGCCAACTTGAAATCCGGGACAGGGGATATGAAAAACTGTTTTTT.

The chain employs TRBV6-5 and TRBJ2-7; D ambiguous. The CDR3 sequence is 13 residues long. Trimming removed 2 bases at V and 0 bases at J, with 5 bases between. Germline values: CDR1 MNHEY, CDR2 SVGAGI. CDR3 in amino acids: CASSYRISYEQYF. The CDR3 nucleotides read TGTGCCAGCAGTTACAGGATCTCCTACGAGCAGTACTTC.

This clone was seen only once. The chain joins TRBV9 to TRBJ2-2, with 7 bases that match TRBD2. The CDR3 is made up of 15 amino acids. V trimming: 5 bases; J trimming: 4 bases; junction bases outside the gene matches: 8. CDR1 and CDR2 from the germline V gene are SGDLS and YYNGEE. This CDR3 reads CASRNREGGTGELFF. The CDR3 DNA reads as TGTGCCAGCAGGAATAGGGAGGGAGGCACCGGGGAGCTGTTTTTT.

This rearrangement joins TRBV19 to TRBJ2-6; weak D call: TRBD2 (5 bases). The V gene's germline CDR1 is LNHDA and CDR2 SQIVND (reference sequence). This CDR3 region has 15 residues. V lost 9 bases to trimming and J lost 1 base, with 13 bases between them. Here the CDR3 reads CASVTTGSGANVLTF. The CDR3 DNA reads as TGTGCCAGCGTTACAACGGGGTCTGGGGCCAACGTCCTGACTTTC.